The rows below give T cell receptor beta chains drawn from one sample of a study of glioma-infiltrating T cells. A single record per CDR3 protein comes from TCRdb applying MiXCR to the multiplex PCR reads. Seen here are approximately 100,000 distinct CDR3 sequences, 25% to 30% observed once, and the top ten hold around a third. Material: glioma tissue, nonneoplastic brain tissue, or PBMCs (not recorded which). The receptors were sampled from a human donor with low-grade glioma or glioblastoma, undergoing nonglioma brain surgery, or in good health (not recorded which). The CDR3 runs from the conserved cysteine through the conserved F or W. A D gene is named only where the DNA matches it firmly. For some rows the clone size is stated as once, few or many, or as a class when expanded; others skip it.

j_gene: TRBJ1-5; d_gene: NA; abundance: many; v_gene: TRBV20-1; CDR3nt: TGCAGTGCTGATACGGGTTATAGCAATCAGCCCCAGCATTTT; CDR3aa: CSADTGYSNQPQHF
j_gene: TRBJ2-1; d_gene: NA; abundance: many; v_gene: TRBV7-2; CDR3nt: TGTGCCAGCAGCTTATCCCAGCGCGCCCGGTGGGATGAGCAGTTCTTC; CDR3aa: CASSLSQRARWDEQFF
j_gene: TRBJ1-3; d_gene: NA; abundance: NA; v_gene: TRBV12-3/TRBV12-4; CDR3nt: TGTGCCAGCAGTTCACAGACAGAAATTGGAAACACCATATATTTT; CDR3aa: CASSSQTEIGNTIYF
j_gene: TRBJ1-3; d_gene: NA; abundance: many; v_gene: TRBV4-1; CDR3nt: TGCGCCAGCAGCCAAGATAAAGGAGAGAAGTACACCATATATTTT; CDR3aa: CASSQDKGEKYTIYF
j_gene: TRBJ2-5; d_gene: TRBD1; abundance: many; v_gene: TRBV4-3; CDR3nt: TGCGCCAGCAGCCAAGCAGGGGGCGCCTGGCAAGAGACCCAGTACTTC; CDR3aa: CASSQAGGAWQETQYF
j_gene: TRBJ1-5; d_gene: NA; abundance: many; v_gene: TRBV7-2; CDR3nt: TGTGCCAGCAGGACCGATGTTAGCAATCAGCCCCAGCATTTT; CDR3aa: CASRTDVSNQPQHF
j_gene: TRBJ2-3; d_gene: NA; abundance: few; v_gene: TRBV5-4; CDR3nt: TGTGCCAGCAGCTTTAAAGGGAGCGCGGGCACAGATACGCAGTATTTT; CDR3aa: CASSFKGSAGTDTQYF
j_gene: TRBJ2-5; d_gene: TRBD2; abundance: many; v_gene: TRBV25-1; CDR3nt: TGTGCCAGCAGTGAGGTGATAGCGGGAGGTGAGACCCAGTACTTC; CDR3aa: CASSEVIAGGETQYF
j_gene: TRBJ2-5; d_gene: TRBD2; abundance: few; v_gene: TRBV4-1; CDR3nt: TGCGCCAGCAGCCAAAACTCACTAGCGGGGGGGAAAGAGACCCAGTACTTC; CDR3aa: CASSQNSLAGGKETQYF
j_gene: TRBJ2-5; d_gene: NA; abundance: many; v_gene: TRBV20-1; CDR3nt: TGCAGTGCTAGATCTAGCAGGGGACGGGCGGCAGAGACCCAGTACTTC; CDR3aa: CSARSSRGRAAETQYF